This T cell receptor (beta chain) was observed in a study of memory CD8 T cells in hepatitis C reinfection. Study-level background: After reinfection, two primary-infection resolvers became chronically infected. HCV reinfection: RNA-positive following two negative tests at least 60 days apart. Samples before reinfection came 55 to 20 weeks prior to detection.

The method was immunoSEQ multiplex PCR; TCRdb's version includes in-frame clones alone and lacks a portion of them. This table holds more than 45,000 clones, nearly 90% found once. The ends were cut back, 9 bases at V and 2 bases at J, with 14 bases in the middle. Looked up from germline, CDR1 is MDHEN and CDR2 is SYDVKM. There are 14 residues in the CDR3. Time point indicated: pre-reinfection, 55 to 20 weeks before reinfection detection. The sorted cells went straight to TCR sequencing with no prior in vitro expansion. A couple of donors provided sorted CD3+ CD8+ CD45RO- naive CD8 T cells at all three reinfection time points.

J is TRBJ1-5 and V is TRBV28; weak D call: TRBD1 (5 bases). The source is a man aged 18 to 30 with hepatitis C virus infection. Material for sequencing was naive CD8+ T cells sorted from blood. The CDR3 loop is CASRDLLGNQPQHF. CDR3 nucleotide sequence: TGTGCCAGTAGGGACTTGTTGGGCAATCAGCCCCAGCATTTT.